This T cell receptor beta chain stems from a study of a mutant IDH1 vaccine in newly diagnosed glioma. Concerning this clone itself: What it binds is unknown.

Profiled with immunoSEQ multiplex PCR; TCRdb holds only in-frame clones, not every one. The data contain over 45,000 clones, 92% of them seen just once; the ten biggest clones take up about 2.1%. As for time point: week 35, safety follow-up. A 20-mer mutant IDH1 peptide at 300 ug was injected subcutaneously with topical imiquimod. This CDR3 has 17 residues. Trimming stripped 6 bases from V and 1 base from J, with 19 bases between. Germline-derived CDR1 and CDR2 are MDHEN and SYDVKM. The clonotype comes from a man in his fifties with glioma. Specimen: PBMCs, collected from a glioma patient whose treatment included an IDH1 peptide vaccine. The rearrangement joins TRBV28 to TRBJ1-3, with D unclear. CDR3 in DNA: TGTGCCAGCAGATCTGACGGTGGTGGCAGATCTGGAAACACCATATATTTT. Its translation: CASRSDGGGRSGNTIYF.